This T cell receptor beta chain originates from a study of cytomegalovirus exposure and HLA in healthy donors (dated by TCRdb to 2016 to 2017). Turning to the overall study: In an earlier analysis of fewer than 750 of the donors, about 260 Gb of sequence data and some 120 million unique TCR beta sequences from roughly 180 million T cells were reported. An early release covering some 640 HLA-typed donors comprised about 300 gigabases of sequencing data and around 80 million unique TCR sequences. Of the 398 genotyped donors, approximately 82% fell in the genetic ancestry cluster associated with self-reported Caucasian donors. The aim of the study was to test whether cataloging public T cell receptors could identify signatures of past pathogen exposure. The study profiled the T cell repertoires of hundreds of subjects by immunosequencing and related them to cytomegalovirus serostatus. In addition to the first cohort of about 650 subjects, a separate validation cohort of 120 different subjects was used. High-throughput TCR immunosequencing, statistical association of individual TCRs with disease status, and machine learning were combined to predict cytomegalovirus infection status. A later analysis re-analyzed previously published TCR beta repertoires from hundreds of donors and added high-resolution HLA genotyping to study TCR occurrence patterns. The later analysis used no new phenotypic data to find candidate immune exposures, relying instead on TCR beta sequences and their occurrence across donors. An earlier analysis of 587 of the donors used high-throughput TCR beta sequencing to judge whether each TCR beta V gene segment behaved as functional or pseudogenic. Donor age, sex, ethnicity and CMV serostatus were compiled together with the repertoire data. A later genetic analysis used genome-wide SNP genotypes for about 55% of the 666 donors, treating that subset as a discovery cohort. Every repertoire in the discovery cohort had been generated on one and the same sequencing platform. Both class I and class II loci were covered by HLA typing, at four-digit resolution. Typing coverage varied by locus: roughly 629-630 donors for A, B, C, DRB1 and DQB1; approximately 500 for DQA1; some 610 for DPA1; roughly 470 for DPB1. A handful of DR-DQ haplotypes were handled as single units for association and clustering because linkage in the cohort was strong. Across roughly 420 genotyped donors of the cohort, an average of 235,054 unique TCR beta nucleotide sequences per donor were sequenced, and 15% to 20% of those sequences were non-productive.

Library preparation was by the immunoSEQ multiplex PCR assay. For the multiplex PCR, a mixture combining 60 forward primers for TCR Vbeta segments and 13 reverse primers for TCR Jbeta segments was used. The CDR3 region of rearranged TCR beta genes was amplified from genomic DNA by a multiplex PCR assay. The Illumina HiSeq System was used to sequence the amplified TCR beta libraries as 87-base-pair reads. From the authors' description of their analysis: A later analysis counted some 80 million unique TCR beta chains across the 550 to 750 repertoires, and 10 million to 12 million of these chains were shared by at least two donors. To remove PCR and sequencing errors, raw reads were error-corrected and collapsed into unique sequences using a nearest-neighbor algorithm that merged closely related sequences. CDR3 sequences were aligned to IMGT reference sequences to assign V, D and J gene segments. For a sequence to be retained, at least a six-nucleotide match to both a V gene segment and a J gene segment was required. Rearrangements were classified as productive when the CDR3 lacked stop codons and remained in frame with V and J, and all other rearrangements were classified as non-productive. Following IMGT convention, CDR3 was defined as the stretch from the second conserved V-encoded cysteine up to the conserved J-encoded phenylalanine. In an earlier analysis of more than 550 of the donors, sequences lacking an unambiguous match to a single V gene segment were excluded. An earlier analysis of about 590 of the donors classified V segments as functional when productive rearrangements were above 56.7% and as segregating when the standard deviation between donors was above 5%. To diagnose cytomegalovirus status from the catalog of TCR beta chain sequences, a statistical classification framework was built. In a later analysis, V and J genes were assigned by comparing TCR nucleotide sequences against IMGT/GENE-DB human TR gene sequences. The TCRdist pipeline was used in a later analysis to assign CDR3 sequences and most-parsimonious VDJ recombination scenarios. A later analysis defined each TCR beta chain by its CDR3 amino acid sequence plus V-gene family, and excluded reads lacking a unique V-gene family. A later analysis removed 500 to 650 highly shared, low-generation-probability nucleotide sequences to deal with suspected cross-contamination and a sequencing artifact. A later analysis calculated a clonal expansion index for each public chain from normalized within-repertoire ranks of inferred template counts. A later analysis computed generation probabilities with a VDJ recombination model fitted to out-of-frame rearrangements, and checked the results against IGoR. In a later analysis, hypergeometric tests were used to score TCR-TCR, TCR-HLA and TCR-CMV co-occurrence, with a repertoire-size bias correction applied to TCR pairs. To estimate false discovery rates, a later analysis permuted the HLA or CMV assignments 20 times. In a later analysis, co-occurring TCRs were grouped using DBSCAN, and TCRdist sequence similarity was added for clustering within HLA-allele-positive subsets. Repertoires with fewer than 30,000 or more than 120,000 public chains were left out of co-occurrence clustering, as were roughly five repertoires with anomalous nucleotide sharing. TCRdb holds this immuneACCESS table with in-frame rearrangements only. Some clones are missing; in checked studies, unresolved V genes explain under half, and the rest has no known cause. For V, J and clone size, that table is used; D and trimming come from the DNA. The sample has over 200,000 clones on record, 77% of them singletons. The ten largest make up around 2.9% of the sample.

This clone was picked up one time. Its antigen is unknown. Base quality data are lacking; no much larger clone is found one base away. In total, approximately 610 healthy bone marrow donors made up the cohort. All cohort members were sampled while nominally healthy, although unrecorded immune exposures were likely present. The donor was CMV seropositive and was included in the group of 270 or so seropositive cohort members. Each donor provided a peripheral blood sample, and peripheral blood mononuclear cells were used for TCR beta sequencing. Genomic DNA extraction from the blood cell samples was performed with the Qiagen DNeasy Blood Extraction Kit. The investigation overall reported the following: The authors suggested that the approach could potentially be generalized to other disease states and immunological phenotypes. The study gave a list of about 160 TCR beta chains associated with cytomegalovirus. According to a later genetic analysis, donors in an Asian-associated ancestry cluster had fewer N-insertions in productive TCRs than the approximately 700-donor mean. In a later analysis, some 18,000 TCR beta sequences were associated with specific HLA alleles at a false discovery rate of 0.05. HLA typing was unavailable for some donors at each locus, so association tests used only the typed subset. According to a later analysis, most CMV-associated TCR beta chains appeared to be HLA-restricted, and the HLA associations seemed to be driven largely by CMV exposure. Most TCR sequences were seen in very few donors, while some public TCRs were found in many individuals. The only immune exposure information available for the cohort was CMV serostatus. The 87-base-pair reads could not distinguish some IMGT-functional V segments, including TRBV6-2 and TRBV6-3, so those segments were excluded. A later analysis found that TCR association rates varied across HLA loci, with DRB1 alleles showing the most associated TCRs and HLA-C alleles the fewest. Cytomegalovirus status was reported to be diagnosed by the classifier with high specificity and sensitivity in both the original and validation cohorts. The cohort was sequenced for TCR beta chains only, and without alpha or paired-chain data the features that could be detected were limited. Linkage disequilibrium might explain the correlated functional status among segregating V segments, but an unknown experimental factor could not be excluded. In vitro tests confirmed that a few of the cytomegalovirus-associated TCR beta chains recognize cytomegalovirus antigens. A further reported finding was that TCR beta sequences accurately predicted the HLA-A and HLA-B alleles for most subjects in the first cohort. When HLA alleles, especially DR and DQ, strongly co-occurred, attributing TCR associations to individual alleles was difficult. The sequencing pipeline was judged likely to have produced a cluster of highly shared sequence variants as a technical artifact. Broadly in line with IMGT annotations, most TCR beta V segments showed up in productive rearrangements about 90% or about 30% of the time in an earlier analysis of several hundred of the donors. Several of the top co-occurrence clusters appeared to be linked to parvovirus B19, influenza, CMV and Epstein-Barr virus, according to a later analysis. An association between a missense DCLRE1C variant and V-gene and J-gene trimming of TCR beta chains was found in a later genetic analysis and replicated in an independent cohort. A later analysis found that HLA-associated TCR beta chains were more clonally expanded and had lower generation probabilities than equally common non-associated chains. The earlier analysis of approximately 560 of the donors excluded fewer than 20 rarely observed V segments, including chromosome 9 orphons, because counts were too low. Sequencing depth was assumed to be roughly uniform across donors in the presence/absence analyses, though that assumption may not hold.

The CDR3 sequence holds 15 residues, the cysteine and phenylalanine included. The entry retains the CDR3 DNA only, 45 bases that are in frame from base 1. CDR1 and CDR2 are drawn from the germline V gene (reference sequence): MNHEY, SMNVEV. V is pruned by 3 bases and J by 8 bases, leaving 10 bases of the junction without a gene match. The sequencing sample was made of PBMCs. The receptor chain draws on TRBV27 and TRBJ1-2; 9 nucleotides in the junction match TRBD1. The sequence came from a woman in her sixties in good health and CMV-seropositive. The CDR3 has the sequence CASSFGDRASRGYTF. The DNA sequence reads TGTGCCAGCAGTTTCGGGGACAGGGCGAGTCGAGGCTACACCTTC.